This TCR beta chain was recovered during a study of tumor-infiltrating lymphocytes in primary liver carcinoma. Study-level background: Every sample contained roughly 3.65 to 8 million productive TCRbeta reads, and these numbers were similar from one tissue type to another.

With around 500 ng total RNA as template and a constant-region primer, TCR beta cDNA was made. Researchers made the TCR beta libraries by running three nested multiplex PCR rounds with slightly modified ARM-PCR. TRBV1-TRBV30 forward primers paired with a C-beta reverse primer were used in the first two PCR rounds, which ran approximately 10 cycles each. TCRdb recomputed calls from the multiplex PCR reads with MiXCR, one row per CDR3 protein. The repertoire consists of some 180,000 distinct CDR3 sequences, with over 80% occurring once and the leading ten covering about a sixth. Co-extraction of both nucleic acids (RNA and DNA) used roughly 20-34 mg of unsorted bulk tissue. In regard to this clonotype: Its specificity is not known. An end of the junction does not agree with germline; a read error may underlie this.

Whole-study findings and limits: Tumors and blood were compared for top-250-clone fraction, and tumors had the significantly higher value (p = 0.039).

Germline CDR1 MGHRA, CDR2 YSYEKL. This CDR3 is 14 amino acids long. The receptor comes from a middle-aged man with primary liver carcinoma and hepatitis B virus infection. Sequencing was performed on tumor tissue from primary liver carcinoma. V gene TRBV4-1 combines with J gene TRBJ1-1; no firm D call. The CDR3: CAGSRVNSGTEAFF. The CDR3 coding sequence is TGCGCCGGCAGCCGAGTAAACTCGGGCACTGAAGCTTTCTTT.